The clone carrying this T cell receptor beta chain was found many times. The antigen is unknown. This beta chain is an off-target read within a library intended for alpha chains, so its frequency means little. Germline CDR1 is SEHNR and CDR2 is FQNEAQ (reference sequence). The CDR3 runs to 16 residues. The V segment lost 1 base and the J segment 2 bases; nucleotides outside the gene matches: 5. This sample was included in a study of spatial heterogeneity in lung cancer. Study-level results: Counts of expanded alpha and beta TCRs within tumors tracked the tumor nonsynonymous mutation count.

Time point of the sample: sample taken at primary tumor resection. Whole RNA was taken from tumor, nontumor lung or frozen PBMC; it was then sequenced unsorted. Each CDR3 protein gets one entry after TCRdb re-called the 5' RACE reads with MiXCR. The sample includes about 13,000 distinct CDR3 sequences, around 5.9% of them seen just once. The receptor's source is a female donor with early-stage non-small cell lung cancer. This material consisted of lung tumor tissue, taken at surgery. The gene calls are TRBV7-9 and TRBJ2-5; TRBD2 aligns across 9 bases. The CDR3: CASSLDLAGTQETQYF. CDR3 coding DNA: TGTGCCAGCAGCTTAGACCTAGCGGGGACTCAAGAGACCCAGTACTTC.